This paragraph reports one T cell receptor beta chain. The antigen remains undetermined. Every donor contributed about 10 milliliters of peripheral blood by blood draw. Total RNA was isolated from each sample in quantities of at least 6 micrograms. The length of the CDR3 is 12 residues. V was trimmed by 3 bases and J by 4 bases, leaving 6 bases between them. CDR1 is ENHRY and CDR2 is SYGVKD in the germline V gene. The source of the sample is a study of blood T cells in healthy people across ages. Whole-study findings and limits: TCR beta diversity was tightly associated with the proportion of naive T cells.

A second PCR of about 7 to 12 cycles used a sample-barcoded 5' primer and a J-beta primer mix. TCRdb recomputed calls from the 5' RACE reads with MiXCR, one row per CDR3 protein. The sample includes roughly 1,500,000 distinct CDR3 sequences, around 39% of them seen just once. Sequenced: blood. The chain combines TRBV10-3 with TRBJ1-2; D gene ambiguous. This receptor was taken from a woman between 18 and 30 years old in good health. DNA for the CDR3: TGTGCCATCAGTGAAACAGTCTATGGCTACACCTTC. As protein: CAISETVYGYTF.